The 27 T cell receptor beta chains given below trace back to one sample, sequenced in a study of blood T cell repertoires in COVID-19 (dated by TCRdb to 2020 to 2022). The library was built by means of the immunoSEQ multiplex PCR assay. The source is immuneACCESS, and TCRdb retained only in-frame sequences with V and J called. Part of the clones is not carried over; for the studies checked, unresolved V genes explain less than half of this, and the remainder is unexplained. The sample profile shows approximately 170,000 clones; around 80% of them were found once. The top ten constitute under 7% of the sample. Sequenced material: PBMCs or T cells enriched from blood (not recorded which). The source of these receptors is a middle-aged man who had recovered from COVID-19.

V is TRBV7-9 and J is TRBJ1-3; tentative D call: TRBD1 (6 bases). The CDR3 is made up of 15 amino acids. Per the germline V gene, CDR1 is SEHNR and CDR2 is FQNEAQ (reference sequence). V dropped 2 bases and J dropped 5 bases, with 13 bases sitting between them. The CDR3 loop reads CASSLYTGLRNTIYF. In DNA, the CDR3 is TGTGCCAGCAGCTTATACACAGGGTTAAGAAACACCATATATTTT.

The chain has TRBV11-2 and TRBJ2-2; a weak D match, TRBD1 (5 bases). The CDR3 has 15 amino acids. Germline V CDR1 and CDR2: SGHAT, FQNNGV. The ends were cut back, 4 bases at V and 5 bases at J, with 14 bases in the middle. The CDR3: CASSYQQGSTGELFF. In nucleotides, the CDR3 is TGTGCCAGCAGCTATCAGCAGGGTTCGACCGGGGAGCTGTTTTTT. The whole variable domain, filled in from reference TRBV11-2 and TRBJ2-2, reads EAGVAQSPRYKIIEKRQSVAFWCNPISGHATLYWYQQILGQGPKLLIQFQNNGVVDDSQLPKDRFSAERLKGVDSTLKIQPAKLEDSAVYLCASSYQQGSTGELFFGEGSRLTVL.

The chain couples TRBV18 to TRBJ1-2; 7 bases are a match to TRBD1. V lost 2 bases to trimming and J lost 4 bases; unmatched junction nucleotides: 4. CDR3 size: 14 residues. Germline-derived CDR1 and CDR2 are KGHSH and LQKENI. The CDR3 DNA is TGTGCCAGCTCACCATCCGGGACAGTCTATGGCTACACCTTC. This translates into CASSPSGTVYGYTF.

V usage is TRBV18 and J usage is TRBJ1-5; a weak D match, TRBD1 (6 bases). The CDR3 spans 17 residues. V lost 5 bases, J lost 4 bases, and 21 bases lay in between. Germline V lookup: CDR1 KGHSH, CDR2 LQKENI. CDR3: CASSAGAPRSTNQPQHF. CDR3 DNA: TGTGCCAGCTCAGCAGGGGCTCCCCGTTCTACTAATCAGCCCCAGCATTTT. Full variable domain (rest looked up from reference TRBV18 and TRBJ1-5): NAGVMQNPRHLVRRRGQEARLRCSPMKGHSHVYWYRQLPEEGLKFMVYLQKENIIDESGMPKERFSAEFPKEGPSILRIQQVVRGDSAAYFCASSAGAPRSTNQPQHFGDGTRLSIL.

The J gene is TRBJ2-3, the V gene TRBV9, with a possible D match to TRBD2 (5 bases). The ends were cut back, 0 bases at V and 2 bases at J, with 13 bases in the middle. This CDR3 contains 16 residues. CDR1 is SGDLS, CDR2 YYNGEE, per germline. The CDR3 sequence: CASSVDAGRATDTQYF. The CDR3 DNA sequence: TGTGCCAGCAGCGTAGATGCTGGGCGGGCCACAGATACGCAGTATTTT.

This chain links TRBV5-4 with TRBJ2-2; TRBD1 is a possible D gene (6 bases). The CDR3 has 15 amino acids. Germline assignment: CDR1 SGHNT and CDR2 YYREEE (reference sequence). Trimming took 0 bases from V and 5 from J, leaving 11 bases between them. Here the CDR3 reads CASSLVRGRTGELFF. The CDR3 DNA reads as TGTGCCAGCAGCTTGGTCAGGGGAAGGACCGGGGAGCTGTTTTTT.

The CDR3 DNA reads TGTGCCATCAGTACTAGTTACAGCTCCTACAATGAGCAGTTCTTC. Its translation is CAISTSYSSYNEQFF. The rearrangement joins TRBV10-3 to TRBJ2-1; possibly TRBD2 for D (5 bases). Germline values: CDR1 ENHRY, CDR2 SYGVKD. V lost 5 bases and J lost 0, with 11 bases in between. The CDR3 has 15 amino acids.

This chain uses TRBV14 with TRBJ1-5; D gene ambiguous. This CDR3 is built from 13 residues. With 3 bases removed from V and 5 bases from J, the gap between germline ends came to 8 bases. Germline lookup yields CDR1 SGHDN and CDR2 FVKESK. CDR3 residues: CASSQGLHQPQHF. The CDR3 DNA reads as TGTGCCAGCAGCCAGGGCCTCCATCAGCCCCAGCATTTT.

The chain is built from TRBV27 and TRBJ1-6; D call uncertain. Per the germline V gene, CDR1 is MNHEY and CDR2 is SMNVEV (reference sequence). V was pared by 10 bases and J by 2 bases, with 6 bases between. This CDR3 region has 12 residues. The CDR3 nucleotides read TGTGCCACCTCCGCCTATAATTCACCCCTCCACTTT. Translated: CATSAYNSPLHF.

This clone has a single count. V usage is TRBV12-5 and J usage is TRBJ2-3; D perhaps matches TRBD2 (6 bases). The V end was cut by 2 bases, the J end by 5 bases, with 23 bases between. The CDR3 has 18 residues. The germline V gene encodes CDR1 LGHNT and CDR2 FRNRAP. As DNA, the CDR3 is TGTGCTAGTGGTTTGCCTCTCTCCTCCACGGGGGAGGAAGATACGCAGTATTTT. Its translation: CASGLPLSSTGEEDTQYF.

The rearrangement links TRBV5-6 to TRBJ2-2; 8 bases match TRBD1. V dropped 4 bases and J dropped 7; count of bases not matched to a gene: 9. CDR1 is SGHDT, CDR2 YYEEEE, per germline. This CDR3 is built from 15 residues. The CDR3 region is CASSQGAIQIGELFF. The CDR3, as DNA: TGTGCCAGCAGCCAGGGGGCTATTCAGATCGGGGAGCTGTTTTTT.

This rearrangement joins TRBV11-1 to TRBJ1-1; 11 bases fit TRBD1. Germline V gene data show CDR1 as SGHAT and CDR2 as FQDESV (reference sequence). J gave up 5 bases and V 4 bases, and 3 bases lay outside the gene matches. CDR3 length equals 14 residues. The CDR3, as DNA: TGTGCCAGCAGCTCGGGACAGGGGGGAACTGAAGCTTTCTTT. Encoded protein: CASSSGQGGTEAFF.

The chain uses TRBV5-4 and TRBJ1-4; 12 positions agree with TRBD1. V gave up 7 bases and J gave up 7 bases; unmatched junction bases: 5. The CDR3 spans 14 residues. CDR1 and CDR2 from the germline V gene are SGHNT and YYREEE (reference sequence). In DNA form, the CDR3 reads TGTGCCAGCTCTCAGGGACAGGGGGCTGAAAAACTGTTTTTT. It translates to CASSQGQGAEKLFF.

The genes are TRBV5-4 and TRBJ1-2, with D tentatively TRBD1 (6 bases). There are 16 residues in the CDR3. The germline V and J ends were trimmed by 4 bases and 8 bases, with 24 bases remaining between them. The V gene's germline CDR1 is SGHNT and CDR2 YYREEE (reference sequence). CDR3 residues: CASSRNGGGNSRGYTF. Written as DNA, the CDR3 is TGTGCCAGCAGCCGAAATGGGGGCGGAAATTCGAGAGGCTACACCTTC.

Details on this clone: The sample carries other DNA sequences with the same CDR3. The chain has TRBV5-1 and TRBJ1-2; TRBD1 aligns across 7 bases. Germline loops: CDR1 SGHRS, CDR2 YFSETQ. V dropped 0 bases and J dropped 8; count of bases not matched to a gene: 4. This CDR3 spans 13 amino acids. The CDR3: CASSLGQGQGYTF. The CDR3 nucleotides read TGCGCCAGCAGCTTGGGACAGGGTCAAGGCTACACCTTC.

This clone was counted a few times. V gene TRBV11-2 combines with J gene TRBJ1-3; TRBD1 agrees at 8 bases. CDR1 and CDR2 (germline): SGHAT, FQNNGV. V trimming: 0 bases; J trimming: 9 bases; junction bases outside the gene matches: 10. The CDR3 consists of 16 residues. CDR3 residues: CASSLESQGARGTIYF. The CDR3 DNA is TGTGCCAGCAGCTTAGAGTCTCAGGGGGCGAGGGGCACCATATATTTT.

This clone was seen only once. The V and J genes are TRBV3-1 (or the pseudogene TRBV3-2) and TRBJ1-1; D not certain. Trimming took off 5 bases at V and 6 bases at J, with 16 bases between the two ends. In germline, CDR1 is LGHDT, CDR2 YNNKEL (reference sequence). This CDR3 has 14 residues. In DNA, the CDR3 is TGTGCCAGCAGCTCACCCGGAGGGCGCCCTGAAGCTTTCTTT. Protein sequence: CASSSPGGRPEAFF.

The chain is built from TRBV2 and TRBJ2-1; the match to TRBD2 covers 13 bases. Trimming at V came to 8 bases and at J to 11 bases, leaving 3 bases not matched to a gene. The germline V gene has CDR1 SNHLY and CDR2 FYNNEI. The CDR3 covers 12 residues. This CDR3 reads CASLGLAGKQFF. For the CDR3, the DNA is TGTGCCAGCCTGGGACTAGCGGGGAAGCAGTTCTTC.

The CDR3 DNA reads TGTGCCATCAGGGGGACTTCGTTTAATGAGCAGTTCTTC. Translated, it gives CAIRGTSFNEQFF. The rearrangement joins TRBV10-3 to TRBJ2-1; D perhaps matches TRBD2 (6 bases). The germline CDR1 and CDR2 sequences are ENHRY and SYGVKD. This CDR3 comprises 13 residues. The V end lost 6 bases, the J end lost 7 bases, and 13 bases lay between the germline ends.

The CDR3 sequence: CASSTDAAGGPETQYF. The CDR3 DNA reads TGTGCCAGCAGCACTGACGCAGCGGGGGGGCCAGAGACCCAGTACTTC. This rearrangement joins TRBV11-1 to TRBJ2-5, with 10 bases aligning to TRBD2. CDR1 and CDR2 (germline): SGHAT, FQDESV (reference sequence). The ends lost 5 bases at V and 4 bases at J; junction bases unmatched: 10. The CDR3 contains 16 residues.

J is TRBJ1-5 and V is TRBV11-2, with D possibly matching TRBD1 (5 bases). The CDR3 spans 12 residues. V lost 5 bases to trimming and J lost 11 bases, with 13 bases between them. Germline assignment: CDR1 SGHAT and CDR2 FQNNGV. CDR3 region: CASSPDRGAQHF. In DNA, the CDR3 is TGTGCCAGCAGCCCCGACCGGGGGGCCCAGCATTTT.

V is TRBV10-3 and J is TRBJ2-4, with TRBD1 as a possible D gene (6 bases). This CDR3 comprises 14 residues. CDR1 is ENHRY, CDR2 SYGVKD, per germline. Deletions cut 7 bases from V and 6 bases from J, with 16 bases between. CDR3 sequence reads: CAIKGQWPGNIQYF. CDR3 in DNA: TGTGCCATCAAAGGACAGTGGCCAGGAAACATTCAGTACTTC.

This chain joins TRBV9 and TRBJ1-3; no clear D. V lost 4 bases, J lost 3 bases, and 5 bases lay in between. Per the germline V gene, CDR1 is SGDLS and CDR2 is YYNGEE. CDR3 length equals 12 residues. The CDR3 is CASSTGGNTIYF. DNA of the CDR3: TGTGCCAGCAGCACTGGTGGAAACACCATATATTTT.

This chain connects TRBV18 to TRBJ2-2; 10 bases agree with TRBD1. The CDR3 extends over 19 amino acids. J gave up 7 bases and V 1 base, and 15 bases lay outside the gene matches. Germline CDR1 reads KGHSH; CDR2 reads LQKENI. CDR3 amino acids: CASSPLSPPDRGVYGELFF. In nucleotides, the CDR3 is TGTGCCAGCTCACCACTGTCACCTCCGGACAGGGGGGTTTACGGGGAGCTGTTTTTT.

The DNA of the CDR3 is TGTGCCAGCGCTCCTCAACGCGGGAGCTACAATGGTCAGTTCTTC. This sequence encodes CASAPQRGSYNGQFF. This rearrangement joins TRBV19 to TRBJ2-1, with 7 bases matching TRBD2. Per the germline V gene, CDR1 is LNHDA and CDR2 is SQIVND (reference sequence). The ends lost 9 bases at V and 13 bases at J; junction bases unmatched: 21. This CDR3 region has 15 residues.

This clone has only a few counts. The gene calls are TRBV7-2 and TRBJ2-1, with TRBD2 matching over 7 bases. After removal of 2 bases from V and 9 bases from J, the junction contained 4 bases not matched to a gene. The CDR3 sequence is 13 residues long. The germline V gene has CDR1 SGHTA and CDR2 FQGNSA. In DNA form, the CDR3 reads TGTGCCAGCAGCTTATGGACTAGTCCTGAGCAGTTCTTC. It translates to CASSLWTSPEQFF.

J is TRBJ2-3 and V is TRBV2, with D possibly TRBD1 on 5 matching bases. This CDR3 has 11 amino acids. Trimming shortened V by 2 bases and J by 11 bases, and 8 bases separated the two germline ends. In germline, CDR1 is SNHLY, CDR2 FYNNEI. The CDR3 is CASSERGRQYF. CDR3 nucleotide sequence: TGTGCCAGCAGTGAAAGGGGCAGGCAGTATTTT.